This T cell receptor beta chain was observed in a study of shared clonotypes between healthy human individuals. TCRdb's table, derived via immunoSEQ multiplex PCR, lists solely in-frame clones and lacks some. This sample has millions of clones, with 95% found just once. This CDR3 has 12 residues. The V end was cut by 6 bases, the J end by 7 bases, with 13 bases between. CDR1 is MNHEY, CDR2 SVGAGI, per germline. All of the donors resided in Nashville, Tennessee, and each was a Caucasian adult. Sequenced material: naive CD4+ T cells sorted from blood. Stated subset: CD45RA+ positively selected. The receptor comes from a man younger than 35 in good health. The chain is built from TRBV6-5 and TRBJ2-7; D remains ambiguous. CDR3 residues: CASRAAPTEQYF. The CDR3 DNA follows: TGTGCCAGCAGGGCCGCCCCTACGGAGCAGTACTTC.